This TCR beta chain was sequenced during a study of PD-L1 blockade in urothelial cancer. Noted time point: pretreatment peripheral blood. Using immunoSEQ multiplex PCR, the repertoire was profiled, and TCRdb retains in-frame clones only, with some absent. The sample includes 50,000 to 70,000 clones, around four fifths seen only once; the top ten take 1.5% to 2%. Per the germline V gene, CDR1 is LGHNA and CDR2 is YSLEER. The CDR3 has 17 residues. V lost 0 bases and J 5 bases, leaving 17 bases between the germline ends. This chain joins TRBV4-3 and TRBJ2-1; D gene unclear. The starting material was PBMCs, obtained around atezolizumab (anti-PD-L1) treatment. The clonotype was recovered from a man aged 70 or older with urothelial cancer. The chain's CDR3 is CASSQDHSLVYDNEQFF. The CDR3 DNA follows: TGCGCCAGCAGCCAAGATCACAGCCTGGTTTATGACAATGAGCAGTTCTTC.